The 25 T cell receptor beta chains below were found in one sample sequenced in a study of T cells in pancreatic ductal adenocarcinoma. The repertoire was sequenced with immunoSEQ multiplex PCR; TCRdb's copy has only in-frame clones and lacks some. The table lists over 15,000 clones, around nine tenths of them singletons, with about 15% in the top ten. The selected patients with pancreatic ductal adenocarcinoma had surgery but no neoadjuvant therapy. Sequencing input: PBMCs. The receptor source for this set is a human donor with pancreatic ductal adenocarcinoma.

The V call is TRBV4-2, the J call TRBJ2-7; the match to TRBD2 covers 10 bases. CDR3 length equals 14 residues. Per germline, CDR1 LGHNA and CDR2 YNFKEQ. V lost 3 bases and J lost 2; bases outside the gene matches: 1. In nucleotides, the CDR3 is TGTGCCAGCAGCCAGAGCGGGGGGGCCTACGAGCAGTACTTC. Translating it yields CASSQSGGAYEQYF.

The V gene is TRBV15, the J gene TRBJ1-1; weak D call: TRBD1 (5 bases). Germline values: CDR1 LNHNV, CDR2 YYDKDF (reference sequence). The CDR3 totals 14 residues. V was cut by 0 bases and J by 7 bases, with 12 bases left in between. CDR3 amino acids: CATSRDVGQGEAFF. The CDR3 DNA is TGTGCCACCAGCAGAGATGTCGGGCAGGGTGAAGCTTTCTTT.

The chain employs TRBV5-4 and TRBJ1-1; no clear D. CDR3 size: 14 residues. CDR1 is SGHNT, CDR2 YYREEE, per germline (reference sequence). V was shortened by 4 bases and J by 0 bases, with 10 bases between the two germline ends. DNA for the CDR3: TGTGCCAGCAGCGACACGAGGATGAACACTGAAGCTTTCTTT. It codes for CASSDTRMNTEAFF.

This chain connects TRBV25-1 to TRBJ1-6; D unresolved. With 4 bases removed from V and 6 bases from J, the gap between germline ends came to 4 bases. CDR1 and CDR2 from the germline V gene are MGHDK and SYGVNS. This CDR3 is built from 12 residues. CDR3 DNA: TGTGCCAGCAGTGTTGTTAATTCACCCCTCCACTTT. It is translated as CASSVVNSPLHF. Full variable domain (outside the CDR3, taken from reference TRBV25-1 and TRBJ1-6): EADIYQTPRYLVIGTGKKITLECSQTMGHDKMYWYQQDPGMELHLIHYSYGVNSTEKGDLSSESTVSRIRTEHFPLTLESARPSHTSQYLCASSVVNSPLHFGNGTRLTVT.

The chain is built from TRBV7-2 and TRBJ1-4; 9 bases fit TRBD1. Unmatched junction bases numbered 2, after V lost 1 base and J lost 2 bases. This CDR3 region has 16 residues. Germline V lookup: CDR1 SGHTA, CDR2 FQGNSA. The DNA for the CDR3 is TGTGCCAGCAGCTTAGGCGGGACAGGGACTAATGAAAAACTGTTTTTT. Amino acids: CASSLGGTGTNEKLFF.

This CDR3 is CAWSVRRGSSNQPQHF. CDR3 nucleotide sequence: TGTGCCTGGAGTGTACGTAGGGGGTCCAGCAATCAGCCCCAGCATTTT. This chain joins TRBV30 and TRBJ1-5, with D perhaps TRBD1 (6 bases). The V and J ends lost 0 bases and 1 base respectively, with 13 bases between them. Germline V gives CDR1 GTSNPN, CDR2 SVGIG (reference sequence). There are 16 residues in the CDR3.

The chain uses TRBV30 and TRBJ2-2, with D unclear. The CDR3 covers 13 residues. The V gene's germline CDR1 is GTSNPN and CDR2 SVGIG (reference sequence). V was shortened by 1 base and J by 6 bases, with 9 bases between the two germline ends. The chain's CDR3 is CAWSEVHAGELFF. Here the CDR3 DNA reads TGTGCCTGGAGTGAAGTCCATGCCGGGGAGCTGTTTTTT.

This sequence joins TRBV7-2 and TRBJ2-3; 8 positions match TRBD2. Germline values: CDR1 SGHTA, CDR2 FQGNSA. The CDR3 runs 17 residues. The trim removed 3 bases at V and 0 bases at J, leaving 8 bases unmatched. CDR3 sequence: CASSFVVAGPSTDTQYF. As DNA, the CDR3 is TGTGCCAGCAGCTTTGTAGTAGCGGGGCCTAGCACAGATACGCAGTATTTT.

The CDR3 loop is CASSARQYLNTEAFF. In DNA form, the CDR3 reads TGCGCCAGCAGTGCAAGACAGTACCTGAACACTGAAGCTTTCTTT. The V call is TRBV10-2, the J call TRBJ1-1, with D tentatively TRBD1 (5 bases). The V gene lost 4 bases and the J gene lost 0 bases, with 12 bases spanning the gap. The germline V gene has CDR1 WSHSY and CDR2 SAAADI. This CDR3 is 15 amino acids long.

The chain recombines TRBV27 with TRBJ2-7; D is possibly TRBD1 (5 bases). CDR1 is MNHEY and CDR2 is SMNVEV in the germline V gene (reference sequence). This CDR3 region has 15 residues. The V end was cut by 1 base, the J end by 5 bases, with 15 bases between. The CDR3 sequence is CASSLFQGSIHEQYF. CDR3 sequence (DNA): TGTGCCAGCAGTTTATTTCAGGGATCAATTCACGAGCAGTACTTC.

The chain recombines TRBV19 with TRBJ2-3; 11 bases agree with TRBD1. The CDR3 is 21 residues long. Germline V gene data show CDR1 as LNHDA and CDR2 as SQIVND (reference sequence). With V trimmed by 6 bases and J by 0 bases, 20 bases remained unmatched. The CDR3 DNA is TGTGCCAGTAGCGACTGGAATCTTCCGGGACAGGGGGAATCTAGCACAGATACGCAGTATTTT. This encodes CASSDWNLPGQGESSTDTQYF.

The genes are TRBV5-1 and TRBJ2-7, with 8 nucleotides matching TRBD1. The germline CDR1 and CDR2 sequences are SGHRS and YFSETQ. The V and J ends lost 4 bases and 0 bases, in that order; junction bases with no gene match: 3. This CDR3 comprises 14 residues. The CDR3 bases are TGCGCCAGCAGCGTTGGACAGGGCTCCTACGAGCAGTACTTC. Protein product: CASSVGQGSYEQYF.

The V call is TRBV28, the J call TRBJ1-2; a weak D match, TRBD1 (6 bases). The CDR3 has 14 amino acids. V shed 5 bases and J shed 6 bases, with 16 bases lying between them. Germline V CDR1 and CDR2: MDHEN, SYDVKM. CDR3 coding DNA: TGTGCCAGCAGTCCACAGGGCGTGGTACATGGCTACACCTTC. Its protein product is CASSPQGVVHGYTF.

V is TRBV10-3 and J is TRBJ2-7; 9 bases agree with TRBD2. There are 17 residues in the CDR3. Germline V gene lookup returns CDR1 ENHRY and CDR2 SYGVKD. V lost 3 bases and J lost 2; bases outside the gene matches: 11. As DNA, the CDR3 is TGTGCCATCAGTGACTCAGAGTGGGCTAGCGGGGCCTACGAGCAGTACTTC. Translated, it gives CAISDSEWASGAYEQYF.

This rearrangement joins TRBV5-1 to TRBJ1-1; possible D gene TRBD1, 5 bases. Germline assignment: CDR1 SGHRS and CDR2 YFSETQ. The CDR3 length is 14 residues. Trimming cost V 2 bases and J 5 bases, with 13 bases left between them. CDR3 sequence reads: CASSFLSGGTEAFF. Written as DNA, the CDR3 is TGCGCCAGCAGCTTCTTGAGTGGGGGGACTGAAGCTTTCTTT.

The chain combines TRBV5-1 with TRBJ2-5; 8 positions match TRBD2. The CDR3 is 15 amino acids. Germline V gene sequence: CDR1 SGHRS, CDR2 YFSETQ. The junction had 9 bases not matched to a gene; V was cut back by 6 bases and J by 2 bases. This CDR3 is CASTSGGGLQETQYF. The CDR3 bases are TGCGCCAGCACCTCGGGGGGGGGCCTACAAGAGACCCAGTACTTC.

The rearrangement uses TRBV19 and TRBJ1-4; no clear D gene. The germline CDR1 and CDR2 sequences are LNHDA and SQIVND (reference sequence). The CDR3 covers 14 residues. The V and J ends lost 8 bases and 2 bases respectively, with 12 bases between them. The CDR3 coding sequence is TGTGCCAGTGGCTACCCTGGGACTAATGAAAAACTGTTTTTT. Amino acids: CASGYPGTNEKLFF.

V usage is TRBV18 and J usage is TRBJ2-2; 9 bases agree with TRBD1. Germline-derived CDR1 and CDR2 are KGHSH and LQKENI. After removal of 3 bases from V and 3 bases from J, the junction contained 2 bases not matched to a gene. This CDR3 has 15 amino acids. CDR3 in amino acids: CASSPWTGDTGELFF. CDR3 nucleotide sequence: TGTGCCAGCTCACCGTGGACAGGGGACACCGGGGAGCTGTTTTTT.

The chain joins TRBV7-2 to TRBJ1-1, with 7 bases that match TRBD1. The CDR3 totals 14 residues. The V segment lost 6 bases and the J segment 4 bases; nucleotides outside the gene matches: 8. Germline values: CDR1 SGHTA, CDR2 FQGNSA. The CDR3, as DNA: TGTGCCAGCAGTGCAAAAGGGGGCGGCACTGAAGCTTTCTTT. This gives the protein CASSAKGGGTEAFF.

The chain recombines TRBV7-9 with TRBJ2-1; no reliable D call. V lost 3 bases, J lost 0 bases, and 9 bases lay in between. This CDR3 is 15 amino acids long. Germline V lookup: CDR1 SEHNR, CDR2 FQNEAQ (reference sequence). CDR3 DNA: TGTGCCAGCAGCTTCCGGCGGAGCTCCTACAATGAGCAGTTCTTC. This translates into CASSFRRSSYNEQFF.

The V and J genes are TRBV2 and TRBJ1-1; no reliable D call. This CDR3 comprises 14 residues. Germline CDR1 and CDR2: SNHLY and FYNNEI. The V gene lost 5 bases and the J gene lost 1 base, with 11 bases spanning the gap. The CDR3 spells CASSLFFTNTEAFF. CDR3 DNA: TGTGCCAGCAGTCTTTTTTTTACGAACACTGAAGCTTTCTTT.

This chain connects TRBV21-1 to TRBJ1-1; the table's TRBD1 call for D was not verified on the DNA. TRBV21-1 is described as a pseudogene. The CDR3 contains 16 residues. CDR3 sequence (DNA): TGTGCCAGCAGCCCCCGGACAGGGGGAGTGAACACTGAAGCTTTCTTT. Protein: CASSPRTGGVNTEAFF.

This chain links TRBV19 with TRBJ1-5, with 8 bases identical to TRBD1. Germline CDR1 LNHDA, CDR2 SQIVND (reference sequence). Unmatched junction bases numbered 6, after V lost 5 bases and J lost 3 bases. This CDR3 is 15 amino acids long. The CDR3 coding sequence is TGTGCCAGTAGTGCACAGGGGGTAATCAATCAGCCCCAGCATTTT. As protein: CASSAQGVINQPQHF.

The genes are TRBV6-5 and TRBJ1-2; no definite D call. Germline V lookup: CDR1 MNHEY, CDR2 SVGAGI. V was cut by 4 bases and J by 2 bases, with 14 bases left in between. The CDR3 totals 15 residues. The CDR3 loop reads CASSFFKGTNYGYTF. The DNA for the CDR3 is TGTGCCAGCAGTTTTTTCAAGGGCACCAACTATGGCTACACCTTC.

Here the CDR3 DNA reads TGTGCCAGCAGTTTAGCGCAGGGAATGAACACTGAAGCTTTCTTT. Protein sequence: CASSLAQGMNTEAFF. The chain carries TRBV27 and TRBJ1-1, with D possibly matching TRBD1 (5 bases). CDR3 size: 15 residues. From germline, CDR1 is MNHEY and CDR2 SMNVEV (reference sequence). Trimming removed 2 bases at V and 0 bases at J, with 10 bases between.